Each of the 21 T cell receptor beta chains below was sequenced from the same sample in a study of T cell changes during pregnancy in multiple sclerosis. Assay: immunoSEQ multiplex PCR; the TCRdb copy retains only in-frame clones and omits some. The sample records fewer than 40,000 clones, 90% being singletons. The sample was CD4+ T cells from peripheral blood mononuclear cells, taken in the second trimester of pregnancy. Every receptor here comes from a female donor in good health, enrolled as a control in a pregnancy study.

CDR3 sequence: CASSLEGTGGTEAFF. CDR3 sequence (DNA): TGCGCCAGCAGCTTGGAGGGGACAGGGGGCACTGAAGCTTTCTTT. The rearrangement links TRBV5-1 to TRBJ1-1, with 11 bases identical to TRBD1. With V trimmed by 0 bases and J by 4 bases, 2 bases remained unmatched. Germline V gene sequence: CDR1 SGHRS, CDR2 YFSETQ. The CDR3 totals 15 residues.

The chain uses TRBV9 and TRBJ1-2; 7 positions agree with TRBD1. Germline V lookup: CDR1 SGDLS, CDR2 YYNGEE. The CDR3 runs 14 residues. The V gene end was trimmed by 1 base and the J gene end by 5 bases; junction bases not matched to a gene: 5. CDR3 amino acids: CASSVTGQAYGYTF. CDR3 nucleotide sequence: TGTGCCAGCAGCGTAACTGGACAGGCATATGGCTACACCTTC.

The genes are TRBV11-2 and TRBJ2-7, with 10 bases aligning to TRBD1. The CDR3 consists of 16 residues. The V gene end was trimmed by 3 bases and the J gene end by 4 bases; junction bases not matched to a gene: 9. Germline-derived CDR1 and CDR2 are SGHAT and FQNNGV. The CDR3 loop is CASSLAPGQGKYEQYF. In nucleotides, the CDR3 is TGTGCCAGCAGCTTGGCACCGGGACAGGGGAAGTACGAGCAGTACTTC.

The chain uses TRBV7-2 and TRBJ1-5; D gene unclear. Trimming took off 5 bases at V and 0 bases at J, with 14 bases between the two ends. The CDR3 loop spans 16 amino acids. Germline values: CDR1 SGHTA, CDR2 FQGNSA. The CDR3 is CASSRRTGNSNQPQHF. CDR3 in DNA: TGTGCCAGCAGCCGGCGGACGGGGAATAGCAATCAGCCCCAGCATTTT.

This chain connects TRBV7-9 to TRBJ2-1; 14 positions agree with TRBD2. The CDR3 totals 14 residues. Germline lookup yields CDR1 SEHNR and CDR2 FQNEAQ (reference sequence). Trimming took 9 bases from V and 6 from J; bases not matched to a gene: 4. CDR3 in amino acids: CASPGTSGSNEQFF. CDR3 nucleotide sequence: TGTGCCAGTCCCGGGACTAGCGGGAGCAATGAGCAGTTCTTC.

V and J are TRBV6-5 and TRBJ1-5, with D perhaps matching TRBD1 (5 bases). With 6 bases removed from V and 7 bases from J, the gap between germline ends came to 16 bases. CDR1 MNHEY and CDR2 SVGAGI come from the germline V gene. The CDR3 extends over 14 amino acids. CDR3 protein: CASSVGGMEQPQHF. CDR3 DNA sequence: TGTGCCAGCAGCGTTGGGGGGATGGAGCAGCCCCAGCATTTT.

The chain couples TRBV5-1 to TRBJ2-7, with D possibly TRBD1 on 6 matching bases. Trimming cost V 0 bases and J 4 bases, with 14 bases left between them. Germline lookup yields CDR1 SGHRS and CDR2 YFSETQ. CDR3 length: 15 residues. The DNA for the CDR3 is TGCGCCAGCAGCTTGGATAGGGACACGACTTACGAGCAGTACTTC. Translated: CASSLDRDTTYEQYF.

This chain links TRBV18 with TRBJ2-6, with D uncertain. The CDR3 totals 15 residues. Germline V gives CDR1 KGHSH, CDR2 LQKENI. The V end was cut by 3 bases, the J end by 4 bases, with 10 bases between. CDR3 DNA sequence: TGTGCCAGCTCACCCACCTTCGAGGGGGCCAACGTCCTGACTTTC. Translation: CASSPTFEGANVLTF. Filled out from reference TRBV18 and TRBJ2-6, the complete variable domain reads NAGVMQNPRHLVRRRGQEARLRCSPMKGHSHVYWYRQLPEEGLKFMVYLQKENIIDESGMPKERFSAEFPKEGPSILRIQQVVRGDSAAYFCASSPTFEGANVLTFGAGSRLTVL.

The rearrangement uses TRBV19 and TRBJ1-4, with a weak D call TRBD1 (6 bases). The ends were cut back, 5 bases at V and 4 bases at J, with 11 bases in the middle. Germline CDR1 and CDR2: LNHDA and SQIVND (reference sequence). The CDR3 loop spans 14 amino acids. The CDR3 DNA follows: TGTGCCAGTAGTGTCAACAGGGTTAATGAAAAACTGTTTTTT. Amino acids: CASSVNRVNEKLFF.

The rearrangement links TRBV14 to TRBJ1-2; D remains unclear. Germline CDR1 SGHDN, CDR2 FVKESK. The CDR3 loop spans 14 amino acids. V was cut by 1 base and J by 7 bases, with 13 bases left in between. The CDR3 DNA follows: TGTGCCAGCAGCCAAGCCGTCCGGTCCTCTGGCTACACCTTC. It yields the protein CASSQAVRSSGYTF.

This clone has just one count. The chain is built from TRBV5-5 and TRBJ1-5; 8 bases fit TRBD1. J was trimmed by 4 bases and V by 0 bases; bases with no gene match: 3. Looked up from germline, CDR1 is SGHKS and CDR2 is YYEKEE (reference sequence). The CDR3 extends over 15 amino acids. Here the CDR3 DNA reads TGTGCCAGCAGCTTGGACAGGGGGGAAAATCAGCCCCAGCATTTT. Translated, it gives CASSLDRGENQPQHF.

The chain employs TRBV6-5 and TRBJ2-3; D is possibly TRBD2 (7 bases). The CDR3 loop spans 16 amino acids. V was shortened by 4 bases and J by 2 bases, with 16 bases between the two germline ends. Germline V CDR1 and CDR2: MNHEY, SVGAGI. The CDR3 loop is CASSSPAGAFTDTQYF. CDR3 coding DNA: TGTGCCAGCAGTTCCCCTGCGGGGGCCTTCACAGATACGCAGTATTTT.

The chain joins TRBV5-4 to TRBJ2-1; 9 bases agree with TRBD2. V lost 0 bases and J lost 8; bases outside the gene matches: 6. The CDR3 is made up of 15 amino acids. The germline gives CDR1 SGHNT, CDR2 YYREEE (reference sequence). The CDR3 spells CASSLVLAGLDEQFF. The CDR3 nucleotides are TGTGCCAGCAGCTTGGTACTAGCGGGTTTGGATGAGCAGTTCTTC.

This chain joins TRBV5-5 and TRBJ2-1; the match to TRBD2 covers 10 bases. Germline V gene lookup returns CDR1 SGHKS and CDR2 YYEKEE (reference sequence). There are 16 residues in the CDR3. The J segment lost 4 bases and the V segment lost 2 bases, leaving 6 bases of the junction unmatched. This chain's CDR3 is CASSLAGGRGYNEQFF. CDR3 coding DNA: TGTGCCAGCAGCTTAGCGGGAGGGCGGGGTTACAATGAGCAGTTCTTC.

The V call is TRBV4-2, the J call TRBJ1-1; D remains unclear. CDR1 is LGHNA, CDR2 YNFKEQ, per germline. CDR3 length equals 14 residues. Trimming removed 0 bases at V and 11 bases at J, with 16 bases between. In DNA, the CDR3 is TGTGCCAGCAGCCAAGAAGGTGGGCTCCCCGCGGCTTTCTTT. This gives the protein CASSQEGGLPAAFF.

This clone was recorded once. This chain links TRBV4-3 with TRBJ2-7; no definite D call. Germline V CDR1 and CDR2: LGHNA, YSLEER. Trimming pared 0 bases from V and 2 bases from J, leaving 8 bases between. The CDR3 length is 14 residues. In nucleotides, the CDR3 is TGCGCCAGCAGCCAAGAATCTGGGCCCTACGAGCAGTACTTC. Its protein product is CASSQESGPYEQYF.

This rearrangement joins TRBV30 to TRBJ1-2; 10 bases map to TRBD1. Losses at the gene ends were 2 bases for V and 8 bases for J; bases not matched to a gene: 5. Germline assignment: CDR1 GTSNPN and CDR2 SVGIG (reference sequence). This CDR3 comprises 13 residues. The CDR3: CAWSWGTGEGYTF. In DNA form, the CDR3 reads TGTGCCTGGAGTTGGGGGACAGGGGAAGGCTACACCTTC.

The V call is TRBV12-5, the J call TRBJ2-3, with D perhaps TRBD1 (5 bases). The CDR3 totals 13 residues. V was clipped by 7 bases and J by 2 bases, with 10 bases between them. The V gene's germline CDR1 is LGHNT and CDR2 FRNRAP. The CDR3 DNA is TGTGCTAGTGCAGGGCAGCTCACAGATACGCAGTATTTT. This codes for CASAGQLTDTQYF. Full variable domain (remainder filled in from reference TRBV12-5 and TRBJ2-3): DARVTQTPRHKVTEMGQEVTMRCQPILGHNTVFWYRQTMMQGLELLAYFRNRAPLDDSGMPKDRFSAEMPDATLATLKIQPSEPRDSAVYFCASAGQLTDTQYFGPGTRLTVL.

The V and J genes are TRBV7-9 and TRBJ2-1, with 8 bases identical to TRBD1. J lost 3 bases, V lost 4 bases, and 11 bases had no gene match. Germline CDR1 SEHNR, CDR2 FQNEAQ (reference sequence). The CDR3 length is 17 residues. The CDR3 sequence is CASSSTSGTGRYNEQFF. CDR3 in DNA: TGTGCCAGCAGCTCGACATCCGGGACAGGCCGCTACAATGAGCAGTTCTTC.

The V and J genes are TRBV6-1 and TRBJ2-1; 9 bases align to TRBD2. The CDR3 length is 15 residues. Trimming cost V 7 bases and J 7 bases; bases outside gene matches: 11. Germline loops: CDR1 MNHNS, CDR2 SASEGT. The DNA of the CDR3 is TGTGCCAGCAAAGGGATAGCGGGAGTGCGAAATGAGCAGTTCTTC. It specifies CASKGIAGVRNEQFF.

The V gene is TRBV5-4, the J gene TRBJ2-5; 9 bases agree with TRBD2. With V trimmed by 0 bases and J by 4 bases, 4 bases remained unmatched. There are 15 residues in the CDR3. CDR1 SGHNT and CDR2 YYREEE come from the germline V gene (reference sequence). The CDR3 DNA reads as TGTGCCAGCAGCTTGGGCGGGAGGGCCGGAGAGACCCAGTACTTC. It specifies CASSLGGRAGETQYF.